The rows below give T cell receptor beta chains drawn from one sample of a study of identical twins. TCRdb reprocessed the 5' RACE reads with MiXCR, giving one entry per CDR3 protein. The repertoire consists of roughly 630,000 distinct CDR3 sequences, with just over 7% occurring once and the leading ten covering around 1.6%. Separately, the same data were catalogued under a study of yellow fever vaccine responses in identical twins.

Material for sequencing was PBMCs. These TCRs come from a young woman in good health. Both conserved end residues are part of each CDR3. Fields, in order: clone size, D gene, V gene, J gene, CDR3 protein, CDR3 DNA. A D gene is named only where the DNA matches it firmly. The listing skips clone size in some rows; elsewhere it reads once, few, many or a size class.

few	NA	TRBV7-9	TRBJ2-1	CASSLGAGSPYNEQFF	TGTGCCAGCAGCTTAGGAGCAGGGAGCCCGTACAATGAGCAGTTCTTC
many	TRBD2	TRBV6-5	TRBJ2-1	CASSSPGLAGGSEQFF	TGTGCCAGCAGTTCTCCGGGACTAGCGGGGGGGAGCGAGCAGTTCTTC
NA	NA	TRBV7-6	TRBJ2-2	CASSLGLPPLNANTGELFF	TGTGCCAGCAGCCTGGGACTTCCTCCCCTCAACGCGAACACCGGGGAGCTGTTTTTT
NA	TRBD2	TRBV7-6	TRBJ2-7	CASSLGTSGMGAYEQYF	TGTGCCAGCAGCTTAGGGACTAGCGGGATGGGTGCCTACGAGCAGTACTTC
few	TRBD1	TRBV7-9	TRBJ2-1	CASSLLDRGFYNEQFF	TGTGCCAGCAGCTTACTGGACAGGGGCTTCTACAATGAGCAGTTCTTC
many	NA	TRBV12-3/TRBV12-4	TRBJ2-5	CASSLDREETQYF	TGTGCCAGCAGTTTAGACAGGGAAGAGACCCAGTACTTC
many	NA	TRBV20-1	TRBJ1-3	CSASGGGGNTIYF	TGCAGTGCTAGTGGGGGGGGAGGAAACACCATATATTTT
NA	NA	TRBV6-1	TRBJ2-2	CASRDTDTGELFF	TGTGCCTCCCGGGATACGGACACCGGGGAGCTGTTTTTT
many	NA	TRBV12-3/TRBV12-4	TRBJ2-2	CASSLGPNRVAGELFF	TGTGCCAGCAGTTTAGGTCCCAACAGGGTGGCCGGGGAGCTGTTTTTT
many	NA	TRBV12-3/TRBV12-4	TRBJ1-4	CASSFLGREKLFF	TGTGCCAGCAGTTTTCTGGGGCGTGAAAAACTGTTTTTT
few	TRBD2	TRBV27	TRBJ2-2	CASRTRGGGTGELFF	TGTGCCAGCAGAACGCGGGGGGGCGGGACCGGGGAGCTGTTTTTT
NA	TRBD2	TRBV11-3	TRBJ2-7	CASSFGLARDEQYF	TGTGCCAGCAGCTTCGGACTAGCGAGGGACGAGCAGTACTTC
NA	TRBD2	TRBV5-1	TRBJ2-1	CASRSGGRAWDEQFF	TGCGCCAGCAGATCTGGCGGGAGGGCCTGGGATGAGCAGTTCTTC
NA	TRBD2	TRBV7-2	TRBJ2-5	CASSTFTSGPETQYF	TGTGCCAGCAGCACCTTCACTAGCGGCCCAGAGACCCAGTACTTC
NA	TRBD1	TRBV24-1	TRBJ2-2	CATKGTGGTGELFF	TGTGCCACCAAAGGGACAGGGGGAACCGGGGAGCTGTTTTTT
NA	NA	TRBV20-1	TRBJ1-3	CSAREQLRNTIYF	TGCAGTGCTAGAGAACAACTAAGAAACACCATATATTTT
many	TRBD2	TRBV4-1	TRBJ2-5	CASSQLGLGQETQYF	TGCGCCAGCAGCCAATTGGGACTAGGACAAGAGACCCAGTACTTC
many	TRBD2	TRBV7-9	TRBJ2-1	CASSPGRSVYNEQFF	TGTGCCAGCAGCCCCGGGAGGTCTGTATACAATGAGCAGTTCTTC
NA	NA	TRBV12-5	TRBJ2-3	CASVWDGSTDTQYF	TGTGCTAGTGTCTGGGACGGGAGCACAGATACGCAGTATTTT
NA	NA	TRBV7-9	TRBJ2-3	CASSPGTRTFTDTQYF	TGTGCCAGCAGCCCCGGGACACGTACCTTCACAGATACGCAGTATTTT
NA	NA	TRBV29-1	TRBJ1-1	CSVGTQPGADTEAFF	TGCAGCGTTGGGACCCAACCAGGGGCGGACACTGAAGCTTTCTTT
NA	TRBD2	TRBV5-1	TRBJ2-5	CASSLTSGVQSGTQYF	TGCGCCAGCAGCTTGACTAGCGGGGTACAATCAGGGACCCAGTACTTC
NA	NA	TRBV14	TRBJ2-2	CASSPPNRVKAGELFF	TGTGCCAGCAGCCCTCCCAACAGGGTTAAGGCCGGGGAGCTGTTTTTT
NA	NA	TRBV11-2	TRBJ2-1	CASSVTSYVDHNEQFF	TGTGCCAGCAGCGTTACTAGCTACGTCGACCACAATGAGCAGTTCTTC
NA	TRBD2	TRBV6-4	TRBJ2-5	CASSDSRRGREGETQYF	TGTGCCAGCAGTGACTCGAGACGAGGGAGGGAGGGAGAGACCCAGTACTTC
NA	TRBD1	TRBV28	TRBJ2-3	CASSPLTGVFVETQYF	TGTGCCAGCAGTCCTTTGACAGGGGTGTTCGTAGAAACGCAGTATTTT
many	NA	TRBV25-1	TRBJ2-5	CASSEGTIQETQYF	TGTGCCAGCAGTGAGGGAACTATCCAAGAGACCCAGTACTTC
few	NA	TRBV5-5	TRBJ2-2	CASSPIVRIVAGELFF	TGTGCCAGCAGCCCGATCGTTCGGATCGTGGCCGGGGAGCTGTTTTTT
many	NA	TRBV5-1	TRBJ2-5	CASSFGQQETQYF	TGTGCCAGCAGCTTTGGACAGCAAGAGACCCAGTACTTC
few	NA	TRBV4-1	TRBJ2-2	CASSQDGAGSGELFF	TGCGCCAGCAGCCAAGATGGGGCGGGCTCCGGGGAGCTGTTTTTT
NA	NA	TRBV4-2	TRBJ2-1	CASSQDLWLSGDEYNEQFF	TGTGCCAGCAGCCAAGATCTCTGGTTGAGCGGAGATGAATACAATGAGCAGTTCTTC
NA	NA	TRBV6-1	TRBJ1-6	CASSPERGSPLHF	TGTGCCAGCAGTCCTGAGAGGGGTTCACCCCTCCACTTT
NA	NA	TRBV5-5	TRBJ2-1	CASSSRVWGNEQFF	TGTGCCAGCAGCAGCAGGGTGTGGGGCAATGAGCAGTTCTTC
NA	TRBD1	TRBV7-9	TRBJ2-1	CASSPGQGEANEQFF	TGTGCCAGCAGCCCGGGACAGGGGGAGGCAAATGAGCAGTTCTTC
few	NA	TRBV20-1	TRBJ2-3	CSASLRLGGTDTQYF	TGCAGTGCTAGTCTCCGACTAGGGGGGACAGATACGCAGTATTTT
NA	NA	TRBV19	TRBJ1-1	CASSIETANTEAFF	TGTGCCAGTAGTATAGAAACAGCAAACACTGAAGCTTTCTTT
NA	TRBD1	TRBV19	TRBJ2-1	CASREDRLYNEQFF	TGTGCCAGTAGGGAGGACAGGCTATACAATGAGCAGTTCTTC
many	TRBD1	TRBV12-3/TRBV12-4	TRBJ2-2	CASSLGTGGTGELFF	TGTGCCAGCAGCTTAGGGACAGGGGGCACCGGGGAGCTGTTTTTT
few	NA	TRBV28	TRBJ2-1	CASSSAEGRLLDEQFF	TGTGCCAGCAGTTCCGCTGAGGGACGCCTACTAGATGAGCAGTTCTTC
few	TRBD2	TRBV7-7	TRBJ2-5	CASSRGGGSETQYF	TGTGCCAGCAGCCGCGGGGGAGGGTCGGAGACCCAGTACTTC
NA	TRBD1	TRBV29-1	TRBJ1-5	CSAGTGIDQPQHF	TGCAGCGCCGGGACAGGGATTGATCAGCCCCAGCATTTT
NA	NA	TRBV27	TRBJ1-6	CASSLGVGTNSPLHF	TGTGCCAGCAGTTTAGGAGTAGGGACTAATTCACCCCTCCACTTT
NA	NA	TRBV20-1	TRBJ2-7	CSAREEGDEQYF	TGCAGTGCTAGAGAAGAAGGCGACGAGCAGTACTTC
few	TRBD2	TRBV12-3/TRBV12-4	TRBJ2-3	CASSLVPSPVGGDLTDTQYF	TGTGCCAGCAGTTTGGTCCCATCCCCGGTGGGGGGGGACCTCACAGATACGCAGTATTTT
few	NA	TRBV7-9	TRBJ1-2	CASSLGSPARGYTF	TGTGCCAGCAGCTTAGGATCTCCGGCGAGGGGCTACACCTTC
few	NA	TRBV7-9	TRBJ1-1	CASTHRDLPSEAFF	TGTGCCAGCACCCACCGGGACCTTCCTTCTGAAGCTTTCTTT
many	TRBD2	TRBV12-3/TRBV12-4	TRBJ2-1	CASSPSGRARNEQFF	TGTGCCAGCAGTCCCAGCGGGAGGGCCCGCAATGAGCAGTTCTTC
few	NA	TRBV2	TRBJ1-1	CASSDVGIQNAEAFF	TGTGCCAGCAGTGACGTCGGGATTCAGAACGCTGAAGCTTTCTTT